Listed here are 31 T cell receptor beta chains from one sample, sequenced in a study of response to subunit inactivated influenza vaccine. TCRdb called the RT-PCR reads again in MiXCR, with one record for every CDR3 protein. The sample lists 860,000 or so distinct CDR3 sequences, around 20% occurring once. Source: PBMCs from blood, taken roughly 5 days after vaccination. The source of these receptors is a man between 50 and 59 years old who received an inactivated influenza vaccine.

This clonotype showed up just a few times. V is TRBV6-5 and J is TRBJ2-5; 9 bases map to TRBD2. V was pared by 5 bases and J by 1 base, with 11 bases of the junction left unmatched. CDR1 MNHEY and CDR2 SVGAGI come from the germline V gene. This CDR3 comprises 17 residues. The CDR3 protein is CASSTRVTSGPQETQYF. DNA of the CDR3: TGTGCCAGCAGTACTAGGGTGACTAGCGGACCCCAAGAGACCCAGTACTTC.

This chain connects TRBV12-3 or TRBV12-4 to TRBJ2-5, with 7 nucleotides matching TRBD2. The CDR3 runs to 15 residues. Losses at the gene ends were 3 bases for V and 3 bases for J; bases not matched to a gene: 7. CDR3: CASSFSSGAEETQYF. The CDR3 DNA follows: TGTGCCAGCAGTTTTTCTAGCGGCGCAGAAGAGACCCAGTACTTC.

This CDR3 reads CASSLAGTANTGELFF. The CDR3 coding sequence is TGTGCCAGCAGCTTGGCCGGGACAGCGAACACCGGGGAGCTGTTTTTT. The J gene is TRBJ2-2, the V gene TRBV7-3, with 7 bases fitting TRBD1. The CDR3 runs to 16 residues. Germline CDR1 is SGHTA and CDR2 is FQGTGA. V shed 3 bases, J shed 0 bases, and the junction held 4 bases outside the gene matches.

The chain recombines TRBV24-1 with TRBJ2-2; 7 bases are shared with TRBD2. Germline V gene data show CDR1 as KGHDR and CDR2 as SFDVKD. V shed 10 bases, J shed 5 bases, and the junction held 9 bases outside the gene matches. The length of the CDR3 is 14 residues. CDR3 coding DNA: TGTGCCACAAAGTCGGGGGGAGGAACCGGGGAGCTGTTTTTT. It specifies CATKSGGGTGELFF.

The sample holds a few counts of this clonotype. This chain connects TRBV20-1 to TRBJ2-5; 8 bases map to TRBD2. Germline CDR1 and CDR2: DFQATT and SNEGSKA (reference sequence). The CDR3 has 18 residues. V shed 0 bases, J shed 1 base, and the junction held 13 bases outside the gene matches. The CDR3 sequence: CSARDLLGSGGGQETQYF. The CDR3 DNA follows: TGCAGTGCTAGAGATCTCTTAGGGAGCGGGGGCGGCCAAGAGACCCAGTACTTC.

The rearrangement links TRBV11-1 to TRBJ2-7, with D possibly being TRBD2 (6 bases). The CDR3 has 14 amino acids. Germline V gene data show CDR1 as SGHAT and CDR2 as FQDESV (reference sequence). V lost 3 bases and J 4 bases, leaving 13 bases between the germline ends. The CDR3 sequence: CASSLLGTFYEQYF. Here the CDR3 DNA reads TGTGCCAGCAGCTTGCTCGGGACTTTTTACGAGCAGTACTTC. Drawing the rest from reference TRBV11-1 and TRBJ2-7, the complete variable domain is EAEVAQSPRYKITEKSQAVAFWCDPISGHATLYWYRQILGQGPELLVQFQDESVVDDSQLPKDRFSAERLKGVDSTLKIQPAELGDSAMYLCASSLLGTFYEQYFGPGTRLTVT.

The table lists this clonotype with a few counts. The rearrangement links TRBV12-3 or TRBV12-4 to TRBJ1-1; D is ambiguous. V was clipped by 0 bases and J by 0 bases, with 5 bases between them. The CDR3 spans 14 residues. CDR3 sequence: CASSLAQMNTEAFF. The CDR3 nucleotides read TGTGCCAGCAGTTTAGCGCAGATGAACACTGAAGCTTTCTTT.

The chain is built from TRBV6-1 and TRBJ1-5; D unresolved. The CDR3 runs 13 residues. Germline assignment: CDR1 MNHNS and CDR2 SASEGT. The V gene lost 6 bases and the J gene lost 8 bases, with 14 bases spanning the gap. The CDR3 sequence is CASSLDTLKPQHF. In DNA form, the CDR3 reads TGTGCCAGCAGCCTAGATACATTGAAGCCCCAGCATTTT.

The sample holds a few counts of this clonotype. The V call is TRBV20-1, the J call TRBJ2-3; 8 bases map to TRBD2. Trimming cost V 0 bases and J 3 bases; bases outside gene matches: 8. Germline V gene lookup returns CDR1 DFQATT and CDR2 SNEGSKA (reference sequence). This CDR3 contains 16 residues. The CDR3 region is CSARDLPAGGTDTQYF. CDR3 nucleotides: TGCAGTGCTAGAGACCTACCGGCGGGAGGAACAGATACGCAGTATTTT.

This clonotype was seen at least ten times. The chain couples TRBV4-2 to TRBJ1-4; a possible D gene is TRBD1 (5 bases). Trimming pared 0 bases from V and 4 bases from J, leaving 9 bases between. The CDR3 has 15 residues. Germline CDR1 reads LGHNA; CDR2 reads YNFKEQ. The CDR3 bases are TGTGCCAGCAGCCAAGATACCCAGGGTAATGAAAAACTGTTTTTT. This encodes CASSQDTQGNEKLFF.

This clonotype appeared many times. The V and J genes are TRBV4-3 and TRBJ2-3; 8 nucleotides agree with TRBD2. This CDR3 region has 17 residues. Germline CDR1 LGHNA, CDR2 YSLEER. V shed 0 bases and J 3 bases; nucleotides not matched to a gene: 8. This chain's CDR3 is CASSQDLSGRTTDTQYF. The CDR3 coding sequence is TGCGCCAGCAGCCAAGATCTAAGCGGGAGAACTACAGATACGCAGTATTTT.

This chain joins TRBV30 and TRBJ2-1; unclear D gene. The CDR3 length is 15 residues. Germline loops: CDR1 GTSNPN, CDR2 SVGIG (reference sequence). Trimming left V 4 bases short and J 0 bases short, with 13 bases between. The CDR3 bases are TGTGCCTGGAAGGGAAGGAGAATCTCCTACAATGAGCAGTTCTTC. Translating gives CAWKGRRISYNEQFF.

Only a few counts were recorded for this clonotype. The chain joins TRBV7-9 to TRBJ2-3; 7 nucleotides line up with TRBD2. Germline lookup yields CDR1 SEHNR and CDR2 FQNEAQ (reference sequence). The CDR3 runs 15 residues. With V trimmed by 3 bases and J by 2 bases, 5 bases remained unmatched. The CDR3 DNA reads TGTGCCAGCAGCTTGCGGGAGCTACCCACAGATACGCAGTATTTT. Its translation is CASSLRELPTDTQYF.

The CDR3 here is CASSYGDLAAYNEQFF. In nucleotides, the CDR3 is TGTGCCAGCAGTTACGGAGACCTGGCTGCCTACAATGAGCAGTTCTTC. V usage is TRBV6-5 and J usage is TRBJ2-1; D remains unclear. CDR1 is MNHEY and CDR2 is SVGAGI in the germline V gene. Trimming removed 2 bases at V and 2 bases at J, with 13 bases between. The CDR3 is made up of 16 amino acids.

The genes are TRBV7-2 and TRBJ1-2; D is unclear. CDR1 is SGHTA, CDR2 FQGNSA, per germline. The CDR3 contains 12 residues. Deletions cut 1 base from V and 3 bases from J, with 3 bases between. DNA for the CDR3: TGTGCCAGCAGCTTAGGCCACTATGGCTACACCTTC. Encoded protein: CASSLGHYGYTF.

This clonotype occurred a few times. This sequence joins TRBV7-2 and TRBJ2-1; 8 bases map to TRBD2. Germline V CDR1 and CDR2: SGHTA, FQGNSA. The CDR3 sequence is 15 residues long. Losses at the gene ends were 3 bases for V and 8 bases for J; bases not matched to a gene: 9. This CDR3 reads CASSLEGLVFDEQFF. The CDR3 nucleotides are TGTGCCAGCAGCTTGGAGGGACTAGTTTTTGATGAGCAGTTCTTC.

This clonotype was seen more than once but under ten times. The chain carries TRBV15 and TRBJ1-1; D not resolved. Germline V CDR1 and CDR2: LNHNV, YYDKDF (reference sequence). V shed 7 bases and J shed 4 bases, with 22 bases lying between them. The CDR3 contains 16 residues. CDR3 DNA sequence: TGTGCCACCACCCCCGGGGAGGCTGGAGGGCCCACTGAAGCTTTCTTT. Translating it yields CATTPGEAGGPTEAFF.

In this sample, this clonotype turned up many times. V is TRBV5-1 and J is TRBJ1-1; D unresolved. Trimming removed 1 base from V and 1 base from J, with 5 bases in between. Germline CDR1 is SGHRS and CDR2 is YFSETQ. The CDR3 is 13 residues long. The CDR3 DNA is TGCGCCAGCAGCTTGATCCCGAACACTGAAGCTTTCTTT. It specifies CASSLIPNTEAFF.

The J gene is TRBJ2-3, the V gene TRBV6-5, with D possibly matching TRBD2 (6 bases). CDR1 is MNHEY, CDR2 SVGAGI, per germline. This CDR3 has 17 residues. The ends were cut back, 0 bases at V and 5 bases at J, with 18 bases in the middle. The CDR3 coding sequence is TGTGCCAGCAGTTACTCGTCGGTCGGCCAGGGACTAGATACGCAGTATTTT. This codes for CASSYSSVGQGLDTQYF.

This chain links TRBV20-1 with TRBJ2-1, with D possibly TRBD2 on 6 matching bases. This CDR3 spans 14 amino acids. Germline CDR1 is DFQATT and CDR2 is SNEGSKA (reference sequence). V lost 6 bases to trimming and J lost 9 bases, with 21 bases between them. The CDR3 sequence is CSAEGVFGGTEQFF. DNA for the CDR3: TGCAGTGCAGAAGGGGTTTTTGGCGGGACTGAGCAGTTCTTC.

The chain recombines TRBV5-6 with TRBJ2-1, with D unresolved. V was pared by 0 bases and J by 3 bases, with 10 bases between. Germline V gene data show CDR1 as SGHDT and CDR2 as YYEEEE. This CDR3 has 15 residues. The CDR3 loop reads CASSLELRLYNEQFF. The DNA for the CDR3 is TGTGCCAGCAGCTTGGAACTACGACTCTACAATGAGCAGTTCTTC.

This clonotype turned up a few times. The J gene is TRBJ2-3, the V gene TRBV7-9; no firm D call. The V gene lost 5 bases and the J gene lost 8 bases, with 11 bases spanning the gap. Germline CDR1 reads SEHNR; CDR2 reads FQNEAQ (reference sequence). The CDR3 length is 12 residues. CDR3 nucleotide sequence: TGTGCCAGCAGCAAGACGGAAGGTACGCAGTATTTT. As protein: CASSKTEGTQYF.

The chain is built from TRBV7-2 and TRBJ2-7; possible D gene TRBD2, 6 bases. Germline CDR1 SGHTA, CDR2 FQGNSA. The V gene lost 2 bases and the J gene lost 0 bases, with 11 bases spanning the gap. CDR3 length: 15 residues. This CDR3 reads CASSLQAGHSYEQYF. CDR3 nucleotides: TGTGCCAGCAGCTTACAAGCGGGCCACTCCTACGAGCAGTACTTC.

This chain connects TRBV18 to TRBJ2-1; 9 nucleotides line up with TRBD2. This CDR3 spans 15 amino acids. Germline loops: CDR1 KGHSH, CDR2 LQKENI. After removal of 3 bases from V and 5 bases from J, the junction contained 5 bases not matched to a gene. The CDR3 spells CASSPVQRGDNEQFF. CDR3 in DNA: TGTGCCAGCTCACCGGTCCAGCGGGGGGACAATGAGCAGTTCTTC.

This clonotype was seen a few times. The chain couples TRBV20-1 to TRBJ1-1; unclear D gene. This CDR3 is built from 14 residues. V was cut by 3 bases and J by 4 bases, with 15 bases left in between. The germline CDR1 and CDR2 sequences are DFQATT and SNEGSKA (reference sequence). The CDR3 loop is CSASLGGWGTEAFF. CDR3 in DNA: TGCAGTGCTAGCTTGGGCGGTTGGGGCACTGAAGCTTTCTTT.

The chain joins TRBV20-1 to TRBJ2-5; 8 bases align to TRBD1. This CDR3 spans 14 amino acids. With V trimmed by 0 bases and J by 4 bases, 4 bases remained unmatched. From germline, CDR1 is DFQATT and CDR2 SNEGSKA (reference sequence). The CDR3: CSARDLDRAETQYF. CDR3 sequence (DNA): TGCAGTGCTAGAGATTTGGACAGGGCAGAGACCCAGTACTTC.

This clonotype was observed many times. This chain uses TRBV12-3 or TRBV12-4 with TRBJ1-1; D perhaps matches TRBD1 (5 bases). The CDR3 is 14 residues long. Trimming pared 2 bases from V and 6 bases from J, leaving 13 bases between. CDR3 in DNA: TGTGCCAGCAGTTTACGGCAGGGAAGCGCTGAAGCTTTCTTT. Encoded protein: CASSLRQGSAEAFF.

As DNA, the CDR3 is TGCGCCAGCAGCCAAAGCCTCCCGGTCAACTATGGCTACACCTTC. This sequence encodes CASSQSLPVNYGYTF. This chain joins TRBV4-3 and TRBJ1-2; D gene uncertain. This CDR3 is built from 15 residues. Trimming cost V 2 bases and J 2 bases, with 12 bases left between them. The germline V gene encodes CDR1 LGHNA and CDR2 YSLEER.

The V call is TRBV12-3 or TRBV12-4, the J call TRBJ2-7; possibly TRBD2 for D (5 bases). CDR3 length: 13 residues. V was trimmed by 5 bases and J by 7 bases, leaving 15 bases between them. The CDR3 DNA reads as TGTGCCAGCAGTGTTAGCCATACGGGGGAGCAGTACTTC. It codes for CASSVSHTGEQYF.

This clonotype was counted between two and nine times. The chain combines TRBV5-1 with TRBJ1-4; a possible D gene is TRBD1 (6 bases). Trimming took 4 bases from V and 5 from J, leaving 15 bases between them. Germline V gene sequence: CDR1 SGHRS, CDR2 YFSETQ. CDR3 length: 15 residues. CDR3 region: CASSASGAGNEKLFF. CDR3 nucleotides: TGCGCCAGCAGCGCCTCAGGGGCGGGAAATGAAAAACTGTTTTTT. The full variable domain, its missing parts supplied by reference TRBV5-1 and TRBJ1-4, is KAGVTQTPRYLIKTRGQQVTLSCSPISGHRSVSWYQQTPGQGLQFLFEYFSETQRNKGNFPGRFSGRQFSNSRSEMNVSTLELGDSALYLCASSASGAGNEKLFFGSGTQLSVL.

This clonotype was seen more than once but under ten times. CDR3 DNA sequence: TGTGCCACCCGACAGGGGGCAAGTGACATTCAGTACTTC. This codes for CATRQGASDIQYF. The chain has TRBV24-1 and TRBJ2-4, with 10 positions matching TRBD1. V was clipped by 9 bases and J by 8 bases; unmatched bases: 6. CDR1 KGHDR and CDR2 SFDVKD come from the germline V gene. This CDR3 spans 13 amino acids.